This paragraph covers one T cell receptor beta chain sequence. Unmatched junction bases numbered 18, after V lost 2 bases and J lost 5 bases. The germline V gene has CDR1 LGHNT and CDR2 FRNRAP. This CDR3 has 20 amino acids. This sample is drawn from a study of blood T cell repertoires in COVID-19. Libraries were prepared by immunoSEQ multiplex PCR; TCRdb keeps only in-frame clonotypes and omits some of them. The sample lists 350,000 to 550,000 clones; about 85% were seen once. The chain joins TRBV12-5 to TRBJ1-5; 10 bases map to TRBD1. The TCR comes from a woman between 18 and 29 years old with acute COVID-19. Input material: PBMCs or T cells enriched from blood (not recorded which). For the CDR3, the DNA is TGTGCTAGTGGTTTGCTCTCGGGACAGGGGAAAAGGCCCCGCGATCAGCCCCAGCATTTT. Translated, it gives CASGLLSGQGKRPRDQPQHF. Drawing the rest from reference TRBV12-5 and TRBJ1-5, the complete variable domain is DARVTQTPRHKVTEMGQEVTMRCQPILGHNTVFWYRQTMMQGLELLAYFRNRAPLDDSGMPKDRFSAEMPDATLATLKIQPSEPRDSAVYFCASGLLSGQGKRPRDQPQHFGDGTRLSIL.